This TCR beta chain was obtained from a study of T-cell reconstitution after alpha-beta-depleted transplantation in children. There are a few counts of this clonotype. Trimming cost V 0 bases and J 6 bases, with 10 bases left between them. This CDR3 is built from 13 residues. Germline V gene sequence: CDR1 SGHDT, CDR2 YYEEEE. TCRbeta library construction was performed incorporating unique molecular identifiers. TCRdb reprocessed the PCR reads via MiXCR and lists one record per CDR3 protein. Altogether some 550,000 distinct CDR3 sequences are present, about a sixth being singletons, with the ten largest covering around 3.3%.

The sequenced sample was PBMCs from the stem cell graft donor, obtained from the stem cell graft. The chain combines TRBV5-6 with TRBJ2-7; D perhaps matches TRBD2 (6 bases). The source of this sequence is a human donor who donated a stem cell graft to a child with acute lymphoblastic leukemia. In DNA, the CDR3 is TGTGCCAGCAGCTTGGACGGAGGGGCCGAGCAGTACTTC. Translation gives CASSLDGGAEQYF.